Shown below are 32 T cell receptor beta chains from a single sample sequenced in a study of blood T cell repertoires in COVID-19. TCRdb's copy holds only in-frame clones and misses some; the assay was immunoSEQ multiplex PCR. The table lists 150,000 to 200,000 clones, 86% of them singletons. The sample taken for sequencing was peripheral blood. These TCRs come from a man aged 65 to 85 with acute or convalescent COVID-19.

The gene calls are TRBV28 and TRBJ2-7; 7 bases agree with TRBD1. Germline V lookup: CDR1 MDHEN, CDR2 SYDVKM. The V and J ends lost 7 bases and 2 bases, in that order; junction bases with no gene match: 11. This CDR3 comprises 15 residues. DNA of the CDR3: TGTGCCAGCACCCCTCTGAGGACAGGTGCCTACGAGCAGTACTTC. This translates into CASTPLRTGAYEQYF.

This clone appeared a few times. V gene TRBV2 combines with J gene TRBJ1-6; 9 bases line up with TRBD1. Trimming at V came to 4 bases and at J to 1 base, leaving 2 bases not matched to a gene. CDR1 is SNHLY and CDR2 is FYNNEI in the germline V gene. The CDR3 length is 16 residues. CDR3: CASSVDRGSYNSPLHF. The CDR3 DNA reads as TGTGCCAGCAGTGTGGACAGGGGATCCTATAATTCACCCCTCCACTTT.

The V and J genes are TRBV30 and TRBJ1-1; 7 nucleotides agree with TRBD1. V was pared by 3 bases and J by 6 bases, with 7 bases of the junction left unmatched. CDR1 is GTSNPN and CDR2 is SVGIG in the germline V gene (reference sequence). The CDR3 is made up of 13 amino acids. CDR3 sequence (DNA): TGTGCCTGGAGCCATAGGGGACAGTCTGAAGCTTTCTTT. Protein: CAWSHRGQSEAFF.

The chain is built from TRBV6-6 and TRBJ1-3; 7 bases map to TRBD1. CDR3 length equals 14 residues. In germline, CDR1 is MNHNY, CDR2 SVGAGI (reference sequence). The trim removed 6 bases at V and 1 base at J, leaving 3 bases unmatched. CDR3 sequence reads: CASRDRYSGNTIYF. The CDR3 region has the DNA TGTGCCAGCAGGGACAGGTATTCTGGAAACACCATATATTTT.

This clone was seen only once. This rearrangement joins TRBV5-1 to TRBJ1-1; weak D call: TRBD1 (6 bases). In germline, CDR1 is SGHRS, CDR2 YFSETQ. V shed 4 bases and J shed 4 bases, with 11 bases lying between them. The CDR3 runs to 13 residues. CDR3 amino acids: CASSGTGITEAFF. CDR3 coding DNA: TGCGCCAGCAGCGGAACAGGGATCACTGAAGCTTTCTTT.

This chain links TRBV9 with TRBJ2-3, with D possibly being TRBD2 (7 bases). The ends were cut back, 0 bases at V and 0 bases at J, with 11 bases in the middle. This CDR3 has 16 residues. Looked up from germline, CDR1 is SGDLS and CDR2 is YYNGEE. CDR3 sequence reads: CASSVGGRGSTDTQYF. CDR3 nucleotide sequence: TGTGCCAGCAGCGTAGGGGGGCGGGGGAGCACAGATACGCAGTATTTT.

The CDR3 here is CASSPAGLRANEQFF. The CDR3, as DNA: TGTGCCAGCAGCCCCGCGGGGCTCAGAGCTAATGAGCAGTTCTTC. The chain joins TRBV7-9 to TRBJ2-1, with D maybe TRBD2 (6 bases). CDR3 size: 15 residues. Trimming pared 5 bases from V and 7 bases from J, leaving 18 bases between. CDR1 SEHNR and CDR2 FQNEAQ come from the germline V gene (reference sequence).

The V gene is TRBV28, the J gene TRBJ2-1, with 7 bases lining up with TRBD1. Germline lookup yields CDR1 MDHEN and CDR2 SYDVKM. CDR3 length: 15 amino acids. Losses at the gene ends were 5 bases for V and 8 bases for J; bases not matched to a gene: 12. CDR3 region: CASSPPGQKWDEQFF. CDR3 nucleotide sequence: TGTGCCAGCAGTCCTCCGGGACAGAAGTGGGATGAGCAGTTCTTC.

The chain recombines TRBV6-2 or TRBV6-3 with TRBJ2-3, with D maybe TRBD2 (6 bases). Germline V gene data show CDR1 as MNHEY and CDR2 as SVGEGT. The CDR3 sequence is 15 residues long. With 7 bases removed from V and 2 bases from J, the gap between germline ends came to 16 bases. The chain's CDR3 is CASNPLAGNTDTQYF. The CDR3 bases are TGTGCCAGCAACCCTTTGGCGGGAAACACAGATACGCAGTATTTT.

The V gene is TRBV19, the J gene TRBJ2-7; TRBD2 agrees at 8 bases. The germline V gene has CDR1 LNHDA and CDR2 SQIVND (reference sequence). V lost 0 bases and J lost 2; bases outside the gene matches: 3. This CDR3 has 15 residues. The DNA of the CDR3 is TGTGCCAGTAGTATAGAGCGGGGGGCGACCTACGAGCAGTACTTC. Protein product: CASSIERGATYEQYF.

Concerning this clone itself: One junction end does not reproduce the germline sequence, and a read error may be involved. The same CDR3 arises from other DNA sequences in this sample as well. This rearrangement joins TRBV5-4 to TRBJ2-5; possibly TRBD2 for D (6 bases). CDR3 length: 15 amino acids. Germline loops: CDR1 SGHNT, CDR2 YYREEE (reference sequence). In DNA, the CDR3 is TGTGCCAGCAGTTTGGGGGGAGGCCCCGGGGTGACCCAGTACTTC. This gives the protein CASSLGGGPGVTQYF. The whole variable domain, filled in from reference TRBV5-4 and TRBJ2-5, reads ETGVTQSPTHLIKTRGQQVTLRCSSQSGHNTVSWYQQALGQGPQFIFQYYREEENGRGNFPPRFSGLQFPNYSSELNVNALELDDSALYLCASSLGGGPGVTQYFGPGTRLLVL.

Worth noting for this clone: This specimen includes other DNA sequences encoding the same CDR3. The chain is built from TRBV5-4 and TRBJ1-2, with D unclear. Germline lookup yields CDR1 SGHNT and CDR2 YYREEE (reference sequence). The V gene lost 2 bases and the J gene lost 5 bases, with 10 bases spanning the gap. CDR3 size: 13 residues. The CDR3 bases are TGTGCCAGCAGCTTCGGGGAGGGTTATGGCTACACCTTC. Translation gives CASSFGEGYGYTF.

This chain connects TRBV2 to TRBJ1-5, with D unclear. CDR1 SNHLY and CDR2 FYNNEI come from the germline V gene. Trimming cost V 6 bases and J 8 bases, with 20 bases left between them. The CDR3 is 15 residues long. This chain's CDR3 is CASSFPRQVGEPQHF. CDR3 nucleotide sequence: TGTGCCAGCAGCTTCCCAAGGCAGGTCGGGGAGCCCCAGCATTTT.

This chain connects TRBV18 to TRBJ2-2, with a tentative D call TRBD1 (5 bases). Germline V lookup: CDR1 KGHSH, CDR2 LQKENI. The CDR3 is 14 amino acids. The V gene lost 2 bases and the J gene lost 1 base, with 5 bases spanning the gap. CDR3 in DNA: TGTGCCAGCTCACCAACAGGGAACACCGGGGAGCTGTTTTTT. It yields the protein CASSPTGNTGELFF.

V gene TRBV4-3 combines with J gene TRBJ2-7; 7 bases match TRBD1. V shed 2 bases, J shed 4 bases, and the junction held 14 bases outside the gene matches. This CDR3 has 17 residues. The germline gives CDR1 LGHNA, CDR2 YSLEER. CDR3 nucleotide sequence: TGCGCCAGCAGCCAACTGCGGTTCCGGGACAGCGGATACGAGCAGTACTTC. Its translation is CASSQLRFRDSGYEQYF.

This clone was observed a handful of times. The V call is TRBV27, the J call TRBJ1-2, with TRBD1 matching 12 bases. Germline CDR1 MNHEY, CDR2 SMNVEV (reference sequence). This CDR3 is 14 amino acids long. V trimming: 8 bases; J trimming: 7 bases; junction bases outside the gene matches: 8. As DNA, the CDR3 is TGTGCCAGCGGGTACCGGGACAGGGGGCTTGGCTACACCTTC. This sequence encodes CASGYRDRGLGYTF.

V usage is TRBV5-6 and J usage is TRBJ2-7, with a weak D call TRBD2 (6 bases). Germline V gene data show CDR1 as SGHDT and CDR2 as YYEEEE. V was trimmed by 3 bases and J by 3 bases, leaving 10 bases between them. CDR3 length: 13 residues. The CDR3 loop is CASSSWGGYEQYF. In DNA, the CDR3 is TGTGCCAGCAGCTCATGGGGAGGCTACGAGCAGTACTTC. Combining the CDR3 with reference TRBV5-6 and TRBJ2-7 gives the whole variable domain DAGVTQSPTHLIKTRGQQVTLRCSPKSGHDTVSWYQQALGQGPQFIFQYYEEEERQRGNFPDRFSGHQFPNYSSELNVNALLLGDSALYLCASSSWGGYEQYFGPGTRLTVT.

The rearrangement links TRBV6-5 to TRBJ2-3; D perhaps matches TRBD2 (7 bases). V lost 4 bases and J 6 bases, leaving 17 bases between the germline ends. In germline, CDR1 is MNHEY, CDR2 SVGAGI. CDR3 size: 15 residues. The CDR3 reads CASSLRGGAMDTQYF. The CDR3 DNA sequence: TGTGCCAGCAGTTTACGAGGGGGGGCCATGGATACGCAGTATTTT.

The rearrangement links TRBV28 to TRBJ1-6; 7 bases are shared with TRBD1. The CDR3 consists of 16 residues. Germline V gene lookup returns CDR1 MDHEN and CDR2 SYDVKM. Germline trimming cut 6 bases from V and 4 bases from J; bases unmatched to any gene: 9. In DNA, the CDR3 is TGTGCCAGCAGCCCCCACCGGGACAGTTATAATTCACCCCTCCACTTT. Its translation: CASSPHRDSYNSPLHF.

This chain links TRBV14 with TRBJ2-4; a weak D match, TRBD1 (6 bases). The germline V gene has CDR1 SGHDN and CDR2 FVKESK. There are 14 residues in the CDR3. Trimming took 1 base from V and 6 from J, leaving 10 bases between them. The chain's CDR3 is CASSQVDRLNIQYF. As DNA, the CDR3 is TGTGCCAGCAGCCAAGTCGACAGGTTAAACATTCAGTACTTC.

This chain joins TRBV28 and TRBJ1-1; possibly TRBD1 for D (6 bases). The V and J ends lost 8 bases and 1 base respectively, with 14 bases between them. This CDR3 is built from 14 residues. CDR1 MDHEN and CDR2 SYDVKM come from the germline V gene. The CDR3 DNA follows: TGTGCCAGCGGAAGGGGACACACGAACACTGAAGCTTTCTTT. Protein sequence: CASGRGHTNTEAFF. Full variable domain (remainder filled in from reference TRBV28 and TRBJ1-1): DVKVTQSSRYLVKRTGEKVFLECVQDMDHENMFWYRQDPGLGLRLIYFSYDVKMKEKGDIPEGYSVSREKKERFSLILESASTNQTSMYLCASGRGHTNTEAFFGQGTRLTVV.

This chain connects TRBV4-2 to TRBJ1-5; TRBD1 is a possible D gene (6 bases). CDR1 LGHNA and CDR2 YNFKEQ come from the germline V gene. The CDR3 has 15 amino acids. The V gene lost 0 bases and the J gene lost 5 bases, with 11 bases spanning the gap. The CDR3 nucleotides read TGTGCCAGCAGCCAAGATGTGGGACACGATCAGCCCCAGCATTTT. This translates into CASSQDVGHDQPQHF.

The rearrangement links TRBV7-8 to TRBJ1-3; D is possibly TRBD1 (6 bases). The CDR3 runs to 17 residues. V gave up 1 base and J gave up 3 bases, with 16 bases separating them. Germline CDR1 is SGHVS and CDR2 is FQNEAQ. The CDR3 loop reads CASSLDPGGLYGNTIYF. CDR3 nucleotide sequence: TGTGCCAGCAGCTTAGACCCCGGGGGGCTCTATGGAAACACCATATATTTT.

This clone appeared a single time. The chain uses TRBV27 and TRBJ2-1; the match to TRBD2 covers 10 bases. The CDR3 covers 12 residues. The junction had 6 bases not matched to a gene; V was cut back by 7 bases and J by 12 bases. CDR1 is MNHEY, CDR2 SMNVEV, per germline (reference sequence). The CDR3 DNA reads TGTGCCAGCAAGCTCCTAGCGGGAGCGCAGTTCTTC. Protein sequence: CASKLLAGAQFF.

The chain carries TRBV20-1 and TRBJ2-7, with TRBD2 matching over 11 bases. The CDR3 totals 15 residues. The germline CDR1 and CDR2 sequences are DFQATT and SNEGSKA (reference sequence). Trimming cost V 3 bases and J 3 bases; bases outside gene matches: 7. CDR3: CSASDSSGRRYEQYF. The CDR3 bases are TGCAGTGCTAGTGACTCTAGCGGGAGGCGCTACGAGCAGTACTTC.

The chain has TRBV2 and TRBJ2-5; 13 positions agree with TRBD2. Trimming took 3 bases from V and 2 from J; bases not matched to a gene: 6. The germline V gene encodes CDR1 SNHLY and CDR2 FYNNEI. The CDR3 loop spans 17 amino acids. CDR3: CASSDGLGLAGQETQYF. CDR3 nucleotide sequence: TGTGCCAGCAGTGATGGTCTGGGACTAGCGGGGCAAGAGACCCAGTACTTC.

CDR3 amino acids: CASSQEMREGGETQYF. CDR3 DNA: TGTGCCAGCAGCCAAGAAATGCGGGAGGGGGGAGAGACCCAGTACTTC. The gene calls are TRBV3-1 (or the pseudogene TRBV3-2) and TRBJ2-5, with 9 bases fitting TRBD2. The V segment lost 0 bases and the J segment 4 bases; nucleotides outside the gene matches: 6. Germline V gene lookup returns CDR1 LGHDT and CDR2 YNNKEL (reference sequence). The CDR3 runs 16 residues.

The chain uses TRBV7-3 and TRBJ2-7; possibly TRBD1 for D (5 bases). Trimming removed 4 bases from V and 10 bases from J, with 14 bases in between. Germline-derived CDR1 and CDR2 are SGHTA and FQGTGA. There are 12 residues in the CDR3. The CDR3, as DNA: TGTGCCAGCAGCTCGGGCTCAGGGAATCAGTACTTC. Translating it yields CASSSGSGNQYF.

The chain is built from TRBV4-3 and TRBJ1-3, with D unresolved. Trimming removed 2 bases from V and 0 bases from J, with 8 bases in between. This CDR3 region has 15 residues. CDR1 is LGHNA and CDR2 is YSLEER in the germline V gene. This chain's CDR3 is CASSQYWSSGNTIYF. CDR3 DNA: TGCGCCAGCAGCCAATATTGGAGCTCTGGAAACACCATATATTTT.

The CDR3 coding sequence is TGTGCCAGCTCACCACGGGTTCACGGACTAGCGGCCGAGCAGTACTTC. This translates into CASSPRVHGLAAEQYF. The chain joins TRBV18 to TRBJ2-7, with 10 positions matching TRBD2. Germline CDR1 reads KGHSH; CDR2 reads LQKENI. V trimming: 1 base; J trimming: 6 bases; junction bases outside the gene matches: 9. The CDR3 loop spans 16 amino acids. The full variable domain, completed using reference TRBV18 and TRBJ2-7, is NAGVMQNPRHLVRRRGQEARLRCSPMKGHSHVYWYRQLPEEGLKFMVYLQKENIIDESGMPKERFSAEFPKEGPSILRIQQVVRGDSAAYFCASSPRVHGLAAEQYFGPGTRLTVT.

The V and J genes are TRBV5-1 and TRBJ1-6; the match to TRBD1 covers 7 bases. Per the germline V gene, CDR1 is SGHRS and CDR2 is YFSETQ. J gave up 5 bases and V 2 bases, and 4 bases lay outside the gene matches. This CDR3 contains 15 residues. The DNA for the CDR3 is TGCGCCAGCAGCTTAGGGACAGACCATAATTCACCCCTCCACTTT. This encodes CASSLGTDHNSPLHF.

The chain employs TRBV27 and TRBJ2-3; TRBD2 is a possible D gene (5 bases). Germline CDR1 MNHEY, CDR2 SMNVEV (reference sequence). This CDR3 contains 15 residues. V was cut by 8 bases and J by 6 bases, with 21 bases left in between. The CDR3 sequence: CASCTRTPRGDTQYF. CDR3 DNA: TGTGCCAGCTGTACACGGACCCCACGCGGGGATACGCAGTATTTT.